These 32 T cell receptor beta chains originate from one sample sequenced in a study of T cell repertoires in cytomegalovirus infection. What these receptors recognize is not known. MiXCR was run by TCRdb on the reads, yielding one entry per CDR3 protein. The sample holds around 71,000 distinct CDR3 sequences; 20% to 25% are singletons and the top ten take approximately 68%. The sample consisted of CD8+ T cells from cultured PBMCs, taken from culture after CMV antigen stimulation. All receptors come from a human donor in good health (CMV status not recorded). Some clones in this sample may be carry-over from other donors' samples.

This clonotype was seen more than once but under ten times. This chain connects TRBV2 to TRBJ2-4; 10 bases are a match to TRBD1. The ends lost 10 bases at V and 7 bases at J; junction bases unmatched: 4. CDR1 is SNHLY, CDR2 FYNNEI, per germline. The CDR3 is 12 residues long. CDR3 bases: TGTGCCAACGGACAGGGGGTCAACATTCAGTACTTC. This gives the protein CANGQGVNIQYF.

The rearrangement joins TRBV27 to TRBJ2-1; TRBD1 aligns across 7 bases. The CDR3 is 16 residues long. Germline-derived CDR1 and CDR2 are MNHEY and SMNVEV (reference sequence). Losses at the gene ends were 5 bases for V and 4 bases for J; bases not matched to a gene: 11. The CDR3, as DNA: TGTGCCAGCAGTACCTCTGACAGGGAATCATACAATGAGCAGTTCTTC. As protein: CASSTSDRESYNEQFF.

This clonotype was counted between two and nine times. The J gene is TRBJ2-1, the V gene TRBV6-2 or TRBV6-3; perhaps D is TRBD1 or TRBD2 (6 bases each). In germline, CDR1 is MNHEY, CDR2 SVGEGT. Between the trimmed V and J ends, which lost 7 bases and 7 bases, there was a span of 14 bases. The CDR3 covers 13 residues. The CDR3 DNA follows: TGTGCCAGCACCCCCGGGGGCTCAAATGAGCAGTTCTTC. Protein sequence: CASTPGGSNEQFF.

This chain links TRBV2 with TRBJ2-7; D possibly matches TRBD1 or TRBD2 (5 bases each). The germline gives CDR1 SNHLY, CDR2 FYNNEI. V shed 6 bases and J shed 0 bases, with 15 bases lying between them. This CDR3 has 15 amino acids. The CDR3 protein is CASSQGTLSSYEQYF. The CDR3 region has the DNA TGTGCCAGCAGCCAAGGGACCCTGAGCTCCTACGAGCAGTACTTC.

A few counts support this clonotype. In DNA, the CDR3 is TGTGCCAGCAGCCAGAGGGGGAGCGGTTCACCCCTCCACTTT. Translation: CASSQRGSGSPLHF. This rearrangement joins TRBV27 to TRBJ1-6, with a possible D match to TRBD1 (6 bases). With 6 bases removed from V and 9 bases from J, the gap between germline ends came to 15 bases. Germline values: CDR1 MNHEY, CDR2 SMNVEV (reference sequence). CDR3 length equals 14 residues.

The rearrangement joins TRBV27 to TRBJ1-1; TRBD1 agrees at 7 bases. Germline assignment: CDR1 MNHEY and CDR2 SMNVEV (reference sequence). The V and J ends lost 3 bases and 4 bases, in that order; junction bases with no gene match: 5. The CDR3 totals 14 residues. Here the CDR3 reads CASSFKGAATEAFF. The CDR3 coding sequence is TGTGCCAGCAGTTTTAAGGGGGCTGCCACTGAAGCTTTCTTT.

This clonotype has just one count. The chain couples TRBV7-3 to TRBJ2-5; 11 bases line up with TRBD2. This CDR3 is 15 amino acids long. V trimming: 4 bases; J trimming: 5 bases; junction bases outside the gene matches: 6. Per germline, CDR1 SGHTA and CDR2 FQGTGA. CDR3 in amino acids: CASSSTGLAAETQYF. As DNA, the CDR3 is TGTGCCAGCAGCTCCACGGGACTAGCGGCGGAGACCCAGTACTTC.

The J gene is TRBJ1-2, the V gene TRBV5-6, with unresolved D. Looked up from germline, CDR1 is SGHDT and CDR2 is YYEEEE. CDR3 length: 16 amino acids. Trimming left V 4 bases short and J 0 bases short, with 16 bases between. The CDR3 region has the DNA TGTGCCAGCAGCCCCTTGTCCGTATCTTCTAACTATGGCTACACCTTC. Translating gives CASSPLSVSSNYGYTF.

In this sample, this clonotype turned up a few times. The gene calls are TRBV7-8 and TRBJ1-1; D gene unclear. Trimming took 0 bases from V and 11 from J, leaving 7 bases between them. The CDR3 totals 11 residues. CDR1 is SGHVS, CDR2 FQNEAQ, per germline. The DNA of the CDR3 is TGTGCCAGCAGCTTAGCTTCCTGGGCTTTCTTT. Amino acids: CASSLASWAFF. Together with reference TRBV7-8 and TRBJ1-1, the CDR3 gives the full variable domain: GAGVSQSPRYKVAKRGQDVALRCDPISGHVSLFWYQQALGQGPEFLTYFQNEAQLDKSGLPSDRFFAERPEGSVSTLKIQRTQQEDSAVYLCASSLASWAFFGQGTRLTVV.

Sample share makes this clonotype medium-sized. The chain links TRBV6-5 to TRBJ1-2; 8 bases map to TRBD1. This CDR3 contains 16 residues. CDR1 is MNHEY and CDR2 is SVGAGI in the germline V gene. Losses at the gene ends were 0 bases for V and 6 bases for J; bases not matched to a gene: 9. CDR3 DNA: TGTGCCAGCAGTTACTCAGGTGCCAGGGGGCGGAATGGCTACACCTTC. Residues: CASSYSGARGRNGYTF.

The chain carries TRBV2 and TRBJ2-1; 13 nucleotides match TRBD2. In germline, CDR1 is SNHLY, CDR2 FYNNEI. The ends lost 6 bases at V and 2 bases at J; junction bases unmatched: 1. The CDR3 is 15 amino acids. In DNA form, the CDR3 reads TGTGCCAGCAGAGGGACTAGCGGGGCCTACAATGAGCAGTTCTTC. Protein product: CASRGTSGAYNEQFF.

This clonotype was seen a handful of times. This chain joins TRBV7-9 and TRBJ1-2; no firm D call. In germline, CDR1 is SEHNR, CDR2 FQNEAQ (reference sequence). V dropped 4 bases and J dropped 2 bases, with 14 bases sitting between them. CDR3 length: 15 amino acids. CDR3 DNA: TGTGCCAGCAGCTCTCCATGGCAGGAGAACTATGGCTACACCTTC. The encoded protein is CASSSPWQENYGYTF. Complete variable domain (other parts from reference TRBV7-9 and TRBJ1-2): DTGVSQNPRHKITKRGQNVTFRCDPISEHNRLYWYRQTLGQGPEFLTYFQNEAQLEKSRLLSDRFSAERPKGSFSTLEIQRTEQGDSAMYLCASSSPWQENYGYTFGSGTRLTVV.

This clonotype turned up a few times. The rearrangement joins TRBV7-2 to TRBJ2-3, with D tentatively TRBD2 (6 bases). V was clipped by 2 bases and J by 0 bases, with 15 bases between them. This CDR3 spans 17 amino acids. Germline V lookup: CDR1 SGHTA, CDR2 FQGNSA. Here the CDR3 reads CASSLNRAGPSTDTQYF. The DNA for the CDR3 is TGTGCCAGCAGCTTAAATCGGGCGGGGCCCAGCACAGATACGCAGTATTTT.

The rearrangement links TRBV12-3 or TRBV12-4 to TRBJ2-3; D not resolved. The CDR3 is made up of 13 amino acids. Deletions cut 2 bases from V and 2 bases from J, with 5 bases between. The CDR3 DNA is TGTGCCAGCAGTTTAACATTCACAGATACGCAGTATTTT. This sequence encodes CASSLTFTDTQYF.

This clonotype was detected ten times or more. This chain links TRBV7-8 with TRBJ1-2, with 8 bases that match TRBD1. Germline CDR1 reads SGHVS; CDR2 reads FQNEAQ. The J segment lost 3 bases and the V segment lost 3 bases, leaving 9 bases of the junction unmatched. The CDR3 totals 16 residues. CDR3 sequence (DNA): TGTGCCAGCAGCTTTCACCGGGAACAGGGGGACTATGGCTACACCTTC. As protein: CASSFHREQGDYGYTF.

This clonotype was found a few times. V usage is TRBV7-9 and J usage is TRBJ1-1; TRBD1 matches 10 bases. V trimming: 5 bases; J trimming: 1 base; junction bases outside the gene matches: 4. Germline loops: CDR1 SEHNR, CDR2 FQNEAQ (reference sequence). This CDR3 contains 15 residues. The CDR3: CASSPRDRGNTEAFF. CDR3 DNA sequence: TGTGCCAGCAGCCCTAGGGACAGGGGGAACACTGAAGCTTTCTTT.

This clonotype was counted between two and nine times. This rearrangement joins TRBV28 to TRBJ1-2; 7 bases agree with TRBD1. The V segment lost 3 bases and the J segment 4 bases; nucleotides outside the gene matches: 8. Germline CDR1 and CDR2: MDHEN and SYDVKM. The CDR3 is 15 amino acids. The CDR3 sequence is CASSLVTGALYGYTF. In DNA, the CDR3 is TGTGCCAGCAGTTTGGTCACAGGGGCCCTCTATGGCTACACCTTC.

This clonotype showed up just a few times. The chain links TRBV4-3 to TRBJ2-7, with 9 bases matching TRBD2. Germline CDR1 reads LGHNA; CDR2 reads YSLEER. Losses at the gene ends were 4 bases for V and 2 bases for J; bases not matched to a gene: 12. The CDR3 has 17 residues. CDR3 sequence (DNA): TGCGCCAGCAGCCGTTCACTCATTGGCGGGGGGGCCTACGAGCAGTACTTC. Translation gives CASSRSLIGGGAYEQYF.

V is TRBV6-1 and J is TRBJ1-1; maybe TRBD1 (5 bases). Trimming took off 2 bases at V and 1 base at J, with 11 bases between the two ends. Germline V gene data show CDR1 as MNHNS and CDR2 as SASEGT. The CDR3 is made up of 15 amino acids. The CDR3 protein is CASSERLQENTEAFF. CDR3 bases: TGTGCCAGCAGTGAACGGTTACAGGAGAACACTGAAGCTTTCTTT.

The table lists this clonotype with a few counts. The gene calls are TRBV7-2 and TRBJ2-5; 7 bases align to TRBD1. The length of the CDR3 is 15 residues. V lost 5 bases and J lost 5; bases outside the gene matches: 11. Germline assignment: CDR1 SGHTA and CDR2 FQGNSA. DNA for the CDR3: TGTGCCAGCAGCCTTGGGACAGACATACGGGAGACCCAGTACTTC. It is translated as CASSLGTDIRETQYF.

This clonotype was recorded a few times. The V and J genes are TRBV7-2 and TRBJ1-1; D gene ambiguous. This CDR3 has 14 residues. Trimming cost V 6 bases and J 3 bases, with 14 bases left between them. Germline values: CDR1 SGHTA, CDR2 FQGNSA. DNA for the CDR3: TGTGCCAGCAGTCCTGCCCATCATTACACTGAAGCTTTCTTT. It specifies CASSPAHHYTEAFF.

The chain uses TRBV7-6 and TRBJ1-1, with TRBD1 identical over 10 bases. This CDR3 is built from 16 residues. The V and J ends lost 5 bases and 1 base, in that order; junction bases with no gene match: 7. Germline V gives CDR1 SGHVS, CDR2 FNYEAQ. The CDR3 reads CASSGGQGEANTEAFF. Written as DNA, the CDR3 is TGTGCCAGCAGCGGAGGACAGGGGGAAGCGAACACTGAAGCTTTCTTT.

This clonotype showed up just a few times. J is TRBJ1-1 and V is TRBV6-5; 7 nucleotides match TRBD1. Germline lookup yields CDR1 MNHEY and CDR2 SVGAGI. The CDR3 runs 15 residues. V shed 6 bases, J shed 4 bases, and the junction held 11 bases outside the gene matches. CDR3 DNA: TGTGCCAGCAGCAGTCTACAGGGGACGGCCACTGAAGCTTTCTTT. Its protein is CASSSLQGTATEAFF.

CDR3 DNA: TGTGCCAGCAGCCCGGACAGGGCCCCGACACCCCTCCACTTT. The encoded protein is CASSPDRAPTPLHF. The chain links TRBV7-8 to TRBJ1-6; 8 bases map to TRBD1. The CDR3 covers 14 residues. V lost 5 bases to trimming and J lost 11 bases; unmatched junction nucleotides: 8. Germline V gene lookup returns CDR1 SGHVS and CDR2 FQNEAQ.

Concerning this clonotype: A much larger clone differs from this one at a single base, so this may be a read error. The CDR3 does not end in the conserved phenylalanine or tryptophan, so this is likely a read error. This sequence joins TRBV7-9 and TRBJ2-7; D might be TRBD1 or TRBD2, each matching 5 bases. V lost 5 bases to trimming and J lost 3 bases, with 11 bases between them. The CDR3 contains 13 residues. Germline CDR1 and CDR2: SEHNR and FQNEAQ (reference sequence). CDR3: CASSPRDGYEQYL. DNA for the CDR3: TGTGCCAGCAGCCCACGGGACGGCTACGAGCAGTACTTG.

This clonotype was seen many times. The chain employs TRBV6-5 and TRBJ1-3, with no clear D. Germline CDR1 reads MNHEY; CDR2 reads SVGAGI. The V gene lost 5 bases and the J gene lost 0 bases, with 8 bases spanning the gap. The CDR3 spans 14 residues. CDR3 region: CASSKMSSGNTIYF. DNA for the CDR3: TGTGCCAGCAGTAAGATGAGCTCTGGAAACACCATATATTTT.

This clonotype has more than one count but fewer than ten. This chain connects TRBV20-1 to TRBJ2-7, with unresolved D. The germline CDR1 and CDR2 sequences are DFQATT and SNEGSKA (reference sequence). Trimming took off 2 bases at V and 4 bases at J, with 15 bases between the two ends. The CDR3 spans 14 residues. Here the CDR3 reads CSARSEGKEYEQYF. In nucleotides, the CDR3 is TGCAGTGCTAGATCTGAAGGGAAGGAATACGAGCAGTACTTC.

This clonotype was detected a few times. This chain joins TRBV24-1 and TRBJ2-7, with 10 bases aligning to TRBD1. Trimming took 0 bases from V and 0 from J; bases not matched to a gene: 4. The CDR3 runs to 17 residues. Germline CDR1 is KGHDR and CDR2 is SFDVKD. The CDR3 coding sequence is TGTGCCACCAGTGATTTGGAGGGACAGGGGTCCTCCTACGAGCAGTACTTC. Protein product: CATSDLEGQGSSYEQYF.

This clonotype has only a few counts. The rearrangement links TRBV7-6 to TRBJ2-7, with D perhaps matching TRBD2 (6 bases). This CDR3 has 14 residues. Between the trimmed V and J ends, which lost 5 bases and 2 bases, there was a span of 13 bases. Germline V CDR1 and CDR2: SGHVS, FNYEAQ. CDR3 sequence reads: CASSPRGGTYEQYF. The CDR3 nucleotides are TGTGCCAGCAGCCCCCGGGGAGGAACCTACGAGCAGTACTTC.

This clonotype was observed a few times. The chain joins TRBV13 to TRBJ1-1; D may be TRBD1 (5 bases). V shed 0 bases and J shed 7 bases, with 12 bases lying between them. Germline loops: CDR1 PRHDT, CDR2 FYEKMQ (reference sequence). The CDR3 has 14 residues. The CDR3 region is CASSLGPGTVEAFF. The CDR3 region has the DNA TGTGCCAGCAGCTTAGGCCCAGGGACGGTTGAAGCTTTCTTT.

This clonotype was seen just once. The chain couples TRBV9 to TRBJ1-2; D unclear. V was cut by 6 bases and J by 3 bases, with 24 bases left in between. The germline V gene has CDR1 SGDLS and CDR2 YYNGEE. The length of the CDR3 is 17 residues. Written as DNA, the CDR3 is TGTGCCAGCAACAAAGGCGACTCGTCCGGCCGGGACTATGGCTACACCTTC. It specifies CASNKGDSSGRDYGYTF. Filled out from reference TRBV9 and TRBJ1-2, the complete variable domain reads DSGVTQTPKHLITATGQRVTLRCSPRSGDLSVYWYQQSLDQGLQFLIQYYNGEERAKGNILERFSAQQFPDLHSELNLSSLELGDSALYFCASNKGDSSGRDYGYTFGSGTRLTVV.

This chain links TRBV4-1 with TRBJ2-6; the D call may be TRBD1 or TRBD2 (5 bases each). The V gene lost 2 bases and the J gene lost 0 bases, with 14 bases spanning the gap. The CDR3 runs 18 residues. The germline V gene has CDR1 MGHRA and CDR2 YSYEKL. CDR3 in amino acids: CASSQKAGSPSGANVLTF. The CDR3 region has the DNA TGCGCCAGCAGCCAAAAAGCAGGGAGCCCCTCTGGGGCCAACGTCCTGACTTTC.